This TCR beta chain was observed in a study of blood T cell repertoires in COVID-19. As for the study in general: The United States, Italy and Spain supplied acute and convalescent COVID-19 samples. Sample material is recorded as cDNA or gDNA derived from T cells, B-cell-depleted T cells, or PBMCs.

As originally analysed: Quantification of nucleated cells was approximated via reference gene primer amplification. TCRdb keeps only in-frame clones here, not all; method: immunoSEQ multiplex PCR. Clonal size and the V and J genes are those of that table, whereas D and trimming came from the DNA. The top ten clones hold 5% to 6% of a sample with fewer than 110,000 clones, roughly 92% of them seen once. In germline, CDR1 is MDHEN, CDR2 SYDVKM. V was clipped by 4 bases and J by 1 base; unmatched bases: 13. This CDR3 region has 18 residues. This TCR derives from a man aged 50-60 years with active COVID-19. The genes are TRBV28 and TRBJ1-1; 9 bases are a match to TRBD1. Sequencing was done on a sample of peripheral blood. The CDR3 DNA is TGTGCCAGCAGTTCAATCGGTATACAGGGGGCGCAGAACACTGAAGCTTTCTTT. Its protein is CASSSIGIQGAQNTEAFF.